These T cell receptor beta chains were read from a single sample in a study of sequential checkpoint blockade in melanoma. Sequencing used immunoSEQ multiplex PCR; TCRdb keeps in-frame clones, though not all of them. In the table there are some 21,000 clones, approximately 80% of which are singletons. Sequencing used CD8+ T cells sorted from blood (inferred from file names), obtained from a patient given nivolumab and ipilimumab in sequence. The receptors were gathered from a human donor with melanoma. Each CDR3 is given with its conserved first and last residue. Each record gives: D gene, clone size, J gene, V gene, CDR3 protein, CDR3 DNA. A D gene is named only where the DNA matches it firmly. Clone size appears in some rows only: once, few, many, or a class for an expanded clone.

D: TRBD2; size: NA; J: TRBJ2-1; V: TRBV9; CDR3: CASSVDTGGGNEQFF; DNA: TGTGCCAGCAGCGTAGACACGGGAGGCGGGAATGAGCAGTTCTTC
D: TRBD2; size: NA; J: TRBJ2-1; V: TRBV28; CDR3: CASRGTPGLAGVSSYNEQFF; DNA: TGTGCCAGCAGGGGTACTCCGGGACTAGCGGGAGTGAGCTCCTACAATGAGCAGTTCTTC
D: TRBD1; size: few; J: TRBJ1-2; V: TRBV6-4; CDR3: CASSPRRGTGGAVNGYTF; DNA: TGTGCCAGCAGTCCACGCAGAGGGACAGGGGGCGCCGTAAATGGCTACACCTTC
D: NA; size: NA; J: TRBJ2-2; V: TRBV4-1; CDR3: CASSQARGNRELFF; DNA: TGCGCCAGCAGCCAAGCAAGAGGGAACAGGGAGCTGTTTTTT
D: NA; size: NA; J: TRBJ1-6; V: TRBV4-3; CDR3: CASSQVYGGRDHNSPLHF; DNA: TGCGCCAGCAGCCAAGTGTATGGGGGCAGGGACCATAATTCACCCCTCCACTTT
D: NA; size: NA; J: TRBJ1-2; V: TRBV5-6; CDR3: CASSLTDSTLYGYTF; DNA: TGTGCCAGCAGCTTGACGGACTCGACACTCTATGGCTACACCTTC
D: TRBD1; size: NA; J: TRBJ2-7; V: TRBV5-4; CDR3: CASSYGTGSVEQYF; DNA: TGTGCCAGCAGCTACGGGACAGGGAGCGTCGAGCAGTACTTC
D: TRBD2; size: few; J: TRBJ2-7; V: TRBV5-1; CDR3: CASSFRLAGGLDEQYF; DNA: TGCGCCAGCAGCTTTAGACTAGCGGGGGGGCTCGACGAGCAGTACTTC
D: TRBD1; size: NA; J: TRBJ2-5; V: TRBV5-6; CDR3: CASSLPTGVGETQYF; DNA: TGTGCCAGCAGCTTGCCCACAGGGGTGGGCGAGACCCAGTACTTC
D: TRBD1; size: NA; J: TRBJ1-1; V: TRBV5-6; CDR3: CASSFTGDTEAFF; DNA: TGTGCCAGCAGCTTCACAGGGGACACTGAAGCTTTCTTT
D: NA; size: NA; J: TRBJ2-7; V: TRBV21-1; CDR3: CASLTPLRGPYEQYF; DNA: TGTGCCAGCCTCACCCCGCTGCGGGGACCCTACGAGCAGTACTTC
D: TRBD1; size: NA; J: TRBJ2-4; V: TRBV11-2; CDR3: CASSGGTGFLAKNIQYF; DNA: TGTGCCAGCAGCGGAGGGACAGGGTTTCTAGCCAAAAACATTCAGTACTTC
D: TRBD2; size: NA; J: TRBJ2-7; V: TRBV5-6; CDR3: CASRSRLRGRVPSYEQYF; DNA: TGTGCCAGCAGGTCGAGGCTTCGGGGGAGGGTCCCCTCCTACGAGCAGTACTTC
D: NA; size: NA; J: TRBJ1-1; V: TRBV19; CDR3: CASSIDQDSLRTEAFF; DNA: TGTGCCAGTAGTATAGACCAGGACAGCTTAAGGACTGAAGCTTTCTTT
D: NA; size: NA; J: TRBJ1-2; V: TRBV28; CDR3: CASTLRVAFYGYTF; DNA: TGTGCCAGCACCCTCAGGGTGGCCTTCTATGGCTACACCTTC
D: NA; size: NA; J: TRBJ1-5; V: TRBV28; CDR3: CAWGGPLSNQPQHF; DNA: TGTGCCTGGGGGGGACCCTTGAGCAATCAGCCCCAGCATTTT
D: NA; size: NA; J: TRBJ2-5; V: TRBV19; CDR3: CASSLVRAAQETQYF; DNA: TGTGCCAGTAGCTTGGTCAGGGCAGCCCAAGAGACCCAGTACTTC
D: NA; size: few; J: TRBJ1-6; V: TRBV6-5; CDR3: CASREGRGANSPLHF; DNA: TGTGCCAGCAGAGAGGGGCGGGGGGCGAATTCACCCCTCCACTTT
D: TRBD2; size: NA; J: TRBJ2-1; V: TRBV4-1; CDR3: CASSLTSGGYNEQFF; DNA: TGCGCCAGCAGCCTAACTAGCGGGGGTTACAATGAGCAGTTCTTC
D: TRBD1; size: few; J: TRBJ1-6; V: TRBV5-6; CDR3: CASSKDRGNSPLHF; DNA: TGTGCCAGCAGCAAGGACAGGGGGAATTCACCCCTCCACTTT
D: TRBD1; size: medium-sized; J: TRBJ1-4; V: TRBV27; CDR3: CASSFSPGQANEKLFF; DNA: TGTGCCAGCAGTTTTTCCCCGGGACAGGCTAATGAAAAACTGTTTTTT
D: TRBD1; size: few; J: TRBJ2-7; V: TRBV30; CDR3: CAWSRDRAYEQYF; DNA: TGTGCCTGGAGCCGGGACAGGGCCTACGAGCAGTACTTC
D: TRBD2; size: NA; J: TRBJ2-1; V: TRBV4-1; CDR3: CASSQGLAGSGEQFF; DNA: TGCGCCAGCAGCCAAGGTCTAGCGGGGAGCGGTGAGCAGTTCTTC
D: TRBD1; size: NA; J: TRBJ1-2; V: TRBV28; CDR3: CASDEGTGDGYTF; DNA: TGTGCCAGTGACGAGGGGACAGGGGATGGCTACACCTTC
D: NA; size: once; J: TRBJ1-4; V: TRBV11-2; CDR3: CASSLDSSSATNEKLFF; DNA: TGTGCCAGCAGCTTAGACAGCAGTAGCGCAACTAATGAAAAACTGTTTTTT
D: TRBD1; size: NA; J: TRBJ1-3; V: TRBV9; CDR3: CASSGTGVPGNTIYF; DNA: TGTGCCAGCAGCGGGACAGGGGTTCCTGGAAACACCATATATTTT
D: TRBD1; size: NA; J: TRBJ2-3; V: TRBV28; CDR3: CASSFEDRGTDTQYF; DNA: TGTGCCAGCAGTTTTGAGGACAGGGGCACGGATACGCAGTATTTT
D: TRBD1; size: NA; J: TRBJ1-2; V: TRBV5-4; CDR3: CASSQTGQHGYTF; DNA: TGTGCCAGCAGCCAAACGGGACAGCATGGCTACACCTTC
D: NA; size: NA; J: TRBJ1-4; V: TRBV21-1; CDR3: CASSNTRWTPNEKLFF; DNA: TGTGCCAGCAGCAACACTCGGTGGACACCAAATGAAAAACTGTTTTTT
D: NA; size: NA; J: TRBJ2-6; V: TRBV5-1; CDR3: CASSPSRSGANVLTF; DNA: TGCGCCAGCAGCCCGAGCCGATCTGGGGCCAACGTCCTGACTTTC
D: NA; size: NA; J: TRBJ2-4; V: TRBV7-9; CDR3: CASSSYSGKNIQYF; DNA: TGTGCCAGCAGCTCCTACAGCGGTAAAAACATTCAGTACTTC
D: TRBD2; size: NA; J: TRBJ2-3; V: TRBV28; CDR3: CASSSPGTSGTDTQYF; DNA: TGTGCCAGCAGTTCCCCGGGGACTAGCGGCACAGATACGCAGTATTTT
D: NA; size: NA; J: TRBJ1-5; V: TRBV7-8; CDR3: CASSLVGQPQHF; DNA: TGTGCCAGCAGCTTAGTCGGTCAGCCCCAGCATTTT
D: TRBD1; size: NA; J: TRBJ2-1; V: TRBV5-6; CDR3: CASSLAQGVSYNEQFF; DNA: TGTGCCAGCAGCTTGGCTCAGGGGGTCTCCTACAATGAGCAGTTCTTC
D: TRBD1; size: NA; J: TRBJ1-2; V: TRBV11-2; CDR3: CASSADRGGGYTF; DNA: TGTGCCAGCAGCGCGGACAGGGGTGGAGGCTACACCTTC
D: NA; size: few; J: TRBJ1-2; V: TRBV7-8; CDR3: CASGDGQTNYGYTF; DNA: TGTGCCAGCGGCGATGGGCAGACCAACTATGGCTACACCTTC
D: NA; size: NA; J: TRBJ1-2; V: TRBV28; CDR3: CASSLGGYGYTF; DNA: TGTGCCAGCAGTTTAGGAGGGTATGGCTACACCTTC
D: NA; size: NA; J: TRBJ1-1; V: TRBV27; CDR3: CASRRGHAFF; DNA: TGTGCCAGCAGAAGGGGACATGCTTTCTTT
D: TRBD2; size: NA; J: TRBJ2-1; V: TRBV4-1; CDR3: CASSPGLAGGNEQFF; DNA: TGCGCCAGCAGCCCGGGACTAGCGGGAGGAAATGAGCAGTTCTTC
D: NA; size: few; J: TRBJ2-7; V: TRBV19; CDR3: CASSAQGWGSYEQYF; DNA: TGTGCCAGTAGTGCTCAGGGCTGGGGTTCCTACGAGCAGTACTTC
D: TRBD1; size: NA; J: TRBJ1-5; V: TRBV12-5; CDR3: CASGLGQGNQPQHF; DNA: TGTGCTAGTGGTTTAGGACAGGGGAATCAGCCCCAGCATTTT
D: TRBD1; size: NA; J: TRBJ1-2; V: TRBV7-8; CDR3: CASFRTGLGLSSGYTF; DNA: TGTGCCAGTTTCCGGACAGGGCTAGGTTTGTCGTCTGGCTACACCTTC
D: NA; size: NA; J: TRBJ1-1; V: TRBV5-4; CDR3: CASSLGGLNTEAFF; DNA: TGTGCCAGCAGCTTGGGGGGGCTGAACACTGAAGCTTTCTTT
D: NA; size: NA; J: TRBJ1-1; V: TRBV19; CDR3: CASARGEAFF; DNA: TGTGCCAGTGCCAGGGGTGAAGCTTTCTTT
D: NA; size: NA; J: TRBJ1-1; V: TRBV6-4; CDR3: CASSDLPGLNTEAFF; DNA: TGTGCCAGCAGTGACTTGCCAGGGTTGAACACTGAAGCTTTCTTT
D: NA; size: once; J: TRBJ1-2; V: TRBV10-3; CDR3: CAINRAANYGYTF; DNA: TGTGCCATCAACAGGGCGGCTAACTATGGCTACACCTTC
D: NA; size: NA; J: TRBJ2-4; V: TRBV6-5; CDR3: CASAQELTKNIQYF; DNA: TGTGCCAGCGCTCAGGAATTGACCAAAAACATTCAGTACTTC
D: TRBD1; size: NA; J: TRBJ2-7; V: TRBV6-5; CDR3: CASSYGRGYEQYF; DNA: TGTGCCAGCAGTTATGGCAGGGGGTACGAGCAGTACTTC
D: NA; size: NA; J: TRBJ2-3; V: TRBV15; CDR3: CATSRVGVTDTQYF; DNA: TGTGCCACCAGCAGAGTAGGAGTTACAGATACGCAGTATTTT
D: TRBD1; size: few; J: TRBJ1-6; V: TRBV7-9; CDR3: CASSLMGQGRSPLHF; DNA: TGTGCCAGCAGCTTAATGGGACAGGGACGTTCACCCCTCCACTTT
D: TRBD2; size: NA; J: TRBJ2-7; V: TRBV29-1; CDR3: CSVEGGYSYEQYF; DNA: TGCAGCGTTGAGGGGGGGTACTCCTACGAGCAGTACTTC
D: TRBD1; size: NA; J: TRBJ1-4; V: TRBV6-6; CDR3: CASRAGTGVRNEKLFF; DNA: TGTGCCAGCAGGGCCGGGACAGGGGTTCGGAATGAAAAACTGTTTTTT